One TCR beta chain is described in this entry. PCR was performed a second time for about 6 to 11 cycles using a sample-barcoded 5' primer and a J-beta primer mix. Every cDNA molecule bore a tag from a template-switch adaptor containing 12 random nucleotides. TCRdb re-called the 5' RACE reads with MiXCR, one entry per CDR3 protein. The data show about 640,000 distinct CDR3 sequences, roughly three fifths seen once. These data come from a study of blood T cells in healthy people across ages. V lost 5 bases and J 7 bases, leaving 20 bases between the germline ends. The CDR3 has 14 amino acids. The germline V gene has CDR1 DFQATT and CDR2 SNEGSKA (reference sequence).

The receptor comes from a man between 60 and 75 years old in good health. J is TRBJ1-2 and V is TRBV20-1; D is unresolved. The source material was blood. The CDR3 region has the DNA TGCAGTGCTGCCCGAGGGAGTTTTTTTGGTGGCTACACCTTC. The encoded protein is CSAARGSFFGGYTF.